This TCR beta chain was sequenced in a study of shared clonotypes between healthy human individuals. Naive CD8 cells lacked CD45RO and underwent positive selection for CCR7, leaving out terminally differentiated effector memory CD45RA+ cells. Unmatched junction bases numbered 8, after V lost 9 bases and J lost 4 bases. Germline CDR1 and CDR2: LNHDA and SQIVND (reference sequence). The CDR3 spans 14 residues. Only in-frame clones appear in the TCRdb table, and some are missing; sequencing was by immunoSEQ multiplex PCR. The sample yields millions of clones, 85% to 95% seen once. Source material: naive CD8+ T cells from PBMCs. This clonotype was obtained from a man younger than 35 in good health. Some clones in this sample may be carry-over from other donors' samples. The rearrangement uses TRBV19 and TRBJ1-2, with 10 bases that match TRBD1. The CDR3 sequence is CASQTGGAVYGYTF. CDR3 nucleotide sequence: TGTGCCAGCCAGACAGGGGGCGCGGTCTATGGCTACACCTTC.